Listed below are T cell receptor beta chains from one sample, sequenced in a study of PD-1 blockade in classical Hodgkin lymphoma. Assay: immunoSEQ multiplex PCR; the TCRdb copy retains only in-frame clones and omits some. Among 35,000 to 50,000 clones, roughly three quarters were seen once, and the ten largest hold 20% to 25%. Specimen: peripheral blood mononuclear cells (PBMCs), collected at baseline. The receptors shown here come from a human donor with classical Hodgkin lymphoma. Both conserved end residues are part of each CDR3.

V: TRBV11-2
CDR3: CASSLDLLVSYEQYF

V: TRBV6-6
CDR3: CASSYGPSYEQYF

V: TRBV19
CDR3: CASSTSVRVGYEQYF

V: TRBV7-5
CDR3: CVRSPRPGQGGEQYF

V: TRBV7-3
CDR3: CASSPRTGLNTEAFF

V: TRBV7-6
CDR3: CASSLGAGGPGTGELFF

V: TRBV18
CDR3: CASSPVSGAMNTEAFF

V: TRBV9
CDR3: CASSVDGSGREGDTQYF

V: TRBV19
CDR3: CASSILRRDTEAFF

V: TRBV19
CDR3: CASSMREARFYSNQPQHF

V: TRBV10-3
CDR3: CAIRGQGALDEQYF

V: TRBV28
CDR3: CASSLGYGGIMNTEAFF

V: TRBV7-2
CDR3: CASSLGGQLYGYTF

V: TRBV18
CDR3: CASSPQIRAANTGELFF

V: TRBV27
CDR3: CASSGRDSRNGYTF

V: TRBV2
CDR3: CASSEGANKSHLQFF

V: TRBV6-5
CDR3: CASRGGPGLASEQYF

V: TRBV19
CDR3: CASSISVYGYTF

V: TRBV25-1
CDR3: CASSEPPSGTQYF

V: TRBV30
CDR3: CALRTGAYEQYF

V: TRBV7-2
CDR3: CASSFPDGSNQPQHF

V: TRBV7-2
CDR3: CASSPDLGGNQPQHF

V: TRBV4-3
CDR3: CASSHQVVATEAFF

V: TRBV11-1
CDR3: CASSLSGETQYF

V: TRBV9
CDR3: CASSRDRPFEKLFF

V: TRBV6-1
CDR3: CASSLRGSYEQYF

V: TRBV27
CDR3: CASYPRGGYMTEAFF

V: TRBV2
CDR3: CASSETQGGIYEQYF

V: TRBV7-2
CDR3: CASTLGGLGLNEQFF

V: TRBV19
CDR3: CASSIKGQGSYEQYF

V: TRBV12-5
CDR3: CASGFRETGEGWYEQFF

V: TRBV28
CDR3: CASSLSASGRRYEQYF

V: TRBV7-2
CDR3: CASSLAQGANQPQHF

V: TRBV9
CDR3: CASSPTPGGDEKLFF

V: TRBV7-3
CDR3: CASSLGSGAETQYF

V: TRBV7-9
CDR3: CASSPITQDNEQFF

V: TRBV7-3
CDR3: CASSKHSNSAFF

V: TRBV6-1
CDR3: CASSVYLGDTQYF

V: TRBV20-1
CDR3: CSARREQYF

V: TRBV4-1
CDR3: CASNSLPGAGYGYTF

V: TRBV5-1
CDR3: CASSATTGLNSPLHF

V: TRBV12-5
CDR3: CASGQTGHPYNEQFF

V: TRBV10-1
CDR3: CASSGDLNTEAFF

V: TRBV11-2
CDR3: CASSRKRANSYNEQFF

V: TRBV27
CDR3: CASSLQGDTQYF

V: TRBV6-1
CDR3: CASSEGGREQQYF

V: TRBV6-1
CDR3: CASRTGTGTYEQYF

V: TRBV28
CDR3: CASSLAGSSYNEQFF

V: TRBV28
CDR3: CASKGGGNRETQYF

V: TRBV7-6
CDR3: CASSLGPGVISYEQYF

V: TRBV15
CDR3: CATSKGRTGLIVTQYF